The rows below give T cell receptor beta chains drawn from one sample of a study of T-cell memory formation after mild COVID-19. MiXCR, run by TCRdb on the 5' RACE reads, gives a single entry per CDR3 protein. The profile covers 450,000 or so distinct CDR3 sequences, with about 23% appearing a single time and approximately 12% taken by the ten largest. Source material: PBMCs or a T cell subset sorted from them (not recorded which). These receptors all come from an adult woman who had mild COVID-19 (a few samples of this study predate the infection). Cell type and time point are not known. The conserved cysteine and the conserved F or W are not part of the CDR3 here. Each record gives: V gene, J gene, CDR3 protein.

TRBV10-3	TRBJ1-4	AISGGRTEKLF
TRBV6-4	TRBJ2-5	ASSDPGPQETQY
TRBV15	TRBJ2-1	ATSTRQGWTYNEQF
TRBV20-1	TRBJ1-1	SAILPRGYTEAF
TRBV12-3/TRBV12-4	TRBJ2-4	ASSHWAVAAKNIQY
TRBV18	TRBJ1-1	ASSQGQNTEAF
TRBV7-2	TRBJ2-6	ASSTGGAGANVLT
TRBV12-3/TRBV12-4	TRBJ2-7	ASSPTSGGSSEQY
TRBV4-3	TRBJ2-7	ASSQDPARYEQY
TRBV12-3/TRBV12-4	TRBJ2-5	ASSSGQDSY
TRBV7-9	TRBJ2-1	ASSLTGLNYNEQF
TRBV7-2	TRBJ2-5	ASALAGVLGETQY
TRBV7-6	TRBJ1-1	ASSSTPRGTTEAF
TRBV6-5	TRBJ2-5	ASSYSGGRYQETQY
TRBV7-9	TRBJ2-2	ASSLSALGELF
TRBV20-1	TRBJ2-7	SALGSGANEQY
TRBV12-3/TRBV12-4	TRBJ2-4	ASSLGVGAIQY
TRBV5-1	TRBJ2-7	ATATGTGGYEQY
TRBV4-1	TRBJ2-7	ASSQDYQGVRNEQY
TRBV27	TRBJ2-3	ASRTSGGIKGTQY
TRBV7-2	TRBJ2-1	ASSLAGVGEQF
TRBV7-2	TRBJ1-3	ASSLGPYSGNTIY
TRBV7-2	TRBJ1-5	ASKGRGSNQPQH
TRBV3-1	TRBJ2-3	ASSHYPPGLAGGPVDTQY
TRBV7-9	TRBJ1-1	ASSLGGRSEAF
TRBV2	TRBJ2-1	ASKGGRSSYNEQF
TRBV14	TRBJ2-2	ASSRLVGNTGELF
TRBV9	TRBJ2-6	ASSVAGLSHSGANVLT
TRBV7-2	TRBJ2-2	ASSLQTIRGTGELF
TRBV21-1	TRBJ2-7	ASSLFRGPSGEQY
TRBV5-1	TRBJ2-1	ASSLIMGVKDNEQF
TRBV4-1	TRBJ2-1	ASSQAPPDSSYNEQF
TRBV3-1	TRBJ2-2	ASSQESWLAGYHTGELF
TRBV19	TRBJ2-5	ASSGQGGETQY
TRBV12-3/TRBV12-4	TRBJ2-1	ASKIGTSGNNEQF
TRBV6-4	TRBJ2-1	ASSQTVIYNEQF
TRBV5-6	TRBJ1-3	ASSDSDRALSGNTIY
TRBV20-1	TRBJ1-1	SARDAGGNTEAF
TRBV15	TRBJ1-2	ATSRDMADRGAGYT
TRBV20-1	TRBJ1-1	SAAPIGGRTEAF
TRBV13	TRBJ2-7	ASSPRDYLSYEQY
TRBV6-5	TRBJ1-6	ASSYASFSSPLH
TRBV12-3/TRBV12-4	TRBJ2-1	ASSPSSGEQF
TRBV20-1	TRBJ2-3	SAGTGLDTQY
TRBV6-1	TRBJ2-4	ASDRGLLGNIQY
TRBV21-1	TRBJ2-5	ASSRQGAPGLETQY
TRBV11-2	TRBJ1-3	ASRFERGATGNTIY
TRBV5-1	TRBJ2-1	ASSLGRGEDNEQF
TRBV5-1	TRBJ1-1	ASSLGEARGDEEAF
TRBV5-5	TRBJ2-7	ASRVGRVPYEQY
TRBV20-1	TRBJ2-1	SAREQGAEQF
TRBV12-3/TRBV12-4	TRBJ1-1	ASQRGQGFTEAF
TRBV10-2	TRBJ2-7	ASSESFRYEQY
TRBV7-3	TRBJ2-1	ASSPYLAGDVGEQF
TRBV11-3	TRBJ2-3	ASSLDWSSGTTDTQY
TRBV4-3	TRBJ2-2	ASSQVSRVNAGELF